This is a list of T cell receptor beta chains from one sample in a study of T cell repertoires in cytomegalovirus infection. TCRdb re-called the reads through MiXCR, storing one row per CDR3 protein. Here the sample spans roughly 280,000 distinct CDR3 sequences, approximately 9% being singletons. The sequencing sample was made of PBMCs. These receptors all come from a human donor in good health (CMV status not recorded). Some clones in this sample may be carry-over from other donors' samples. CDR3s include the opening cysteine and the closing phenylalanine or tryptophan. Each record gives: clone size, D gene, J gene, V gene, CDR3 DNA, CDR3 protein. The D gene is left open where the match is weak. Rows may omit the clone size; those that give it use once, few, many or a size class.

size: NA
D: TRBD1
J: TRBJ1-1
V: TRBV7-2
DNA: TGTGCCAGCAGCTCACAATCAGGGGGTGGGGAGGGAGCTTTCTTT
CDR3: CASSSQSGGGEGAFF

size: NA
D: NA
J: TRBJ2-3
V: TRBV28
DNA: TGTGCCAGCCGCCCAGGAATCACAGATACGCAGTATTTT
CDR3: CASRPGITDTQYF

size: many
D: TRBD1
J: TRBJ1-5
V: TRBV7-9
DNA: TGTGCCAGCAGCTTAGCGGCCGGACAGGGATATCAGCCCCAGCATTTT
CDR3: CASSLAAGQGYQPQHF

size: few
D: NA
J: TRBJ2-5
V: TRBV5-4
DNA: TGTGCCAGCAGCCAAAACTGGCAGAAAGAGACCCAGTACTTC
CDR3: CASSQNWQKETQYF

size: NA
D: NA
J: TRBJ2-7
V: TRBV20-1
DNA: TGCAGTGCTAGCGGACACCCCGGCGAGCAGTACTTC
CDR3: CSASGHPGEQYF

size: many
D: NA
J: TRBJ2-1
V: TRBV11-2
DNA: TGTGCCAGCAGCTTAGCGGGAGAGAGGTATGAGCAGTTCTTC
CDR3: CASSLAGERYEQFF

size: many
D: NA
J: TRBJ2-1
V: TRBV28
DNA: TGTGCCAGCAGTTCACCCGGGACTCTGACCAATGAGCAGTTCTTC
CDR3: CASSSPGTLTNEQFF

size: many
D: NA
J: TRBJ2-1
V: TRBV7-2
DNA: TGTGCCAGCAGCTTAACGGGGGTCTTAGGGAATGAGCAGTTCTTC
CDR3: CASSLTGVLGNEQFF

size: many
D: TRBD1
J: TRBJ1-1
V: TRBV20-1
DNA: TGCAGTGCTAGAGTTAGCAGGGGGGGGACTGAAGCTTTCTTT
CDR3: CSARVSRGGTEAFF

size: many
D: TRBD1
J: TRBJ1-2
V: TRBV28
DNA: TGTGCCAGCAGTTTAGTGACGGGACAGGTCTATGGCTACACCTTC
CDR3: CASSLVTGQVYGYTF

size: many
D: NA
J: TRBJ2-5
V: TRBV7-2
DNA: TGTGCCAGCAGCTTTTCAACTGGTGTTGGAGAGACCCAGTACTTC
CDR3: CASSFSTGVGETQYF

size: many
D: NA
J: TRBJ2-7
V: TRBV7-2
DNA: TGTGCCAGCAGCTCGACGTCTTCCTACGAGCAGTACTTC
CDR3: CASSSTSSYEQYF

size: many
D: NA
J: TRBJ1-3
V: TRBV7-2
DNA: TGTGCCAGCAGCTTACTGCAGGCTCCAAACACCATATATTTT
CDR3: CASSLLQAPNTIYF

size: few
D: TRBD1
J: TRBJ2-5
V: TRBV13
DNA: TGTGCCAGCAGCCTAAAGACCGGGACAGGGATCCAAGAGACCCAGTACTTC
CDR3: CASSLKTGTGIQETQYF

size: many
D: NA
J: TRBJ1-1
V: TRBV7-8
DNA: TGTGCCAGCAGCTTGGGAGCTCAGGGGTGGACTGAAGCTTTCTTT
CDR3: CASSLGAQGWTEAFF

size: many
D: NA
J: TRBJ1-1
V: TRBV5-1
DNA: TGCGCCAGCAGCTCTACCCGGGGACACACTGAAGCTTTCTTT
CDR3: CASSSTRGHTEAFF

size: few
D: TRBD2
J: TRBJ2-1
V: TRBV20-1
DNA: TGCAGTGCTAGAGGGGGGAGGGCTCGGCAGTTCTTC
CDR3: CSARGGRARQFF

size: few
D: NA
J: TRBJ2-1
V: TRBV12-5
DNA: TGTGCTAGTGGTTCCGGACTGCCGCAGTTCTTC
CDR3: CASGSGLPQFF

size: NA
D: NA
J: TRBJ1-3
V: TRBV11-3
DNA: TGTGCCAGCAGCCCGACAGTCTCTGGAAACACCATATATTTT
CDR3: CASSPTVSGNTIYF

size: few
D: NA
J: TRBJ2-3
V: TRBV5-6
DNA: TGTGCCAGCAGCTTGGACAGCGGCGGAGCCGATACGCAGTATTTT
CDR3: CASSLDSGGADTQYF

size: many
D: TRBD1
J: TRBJ2-2
V: TRBV5-1
DNA: TGCGCCAGCAGGAACCGGGACAGGGTGTCCGGGGAGCTGTTTTTT
CDR3: CASRNRDRVSGELFF

size: many
D: TRBD1
J: TRBJ1-2
V: TRBV19
DNA: TGTGCCAGTAGTATAGATGGGACAGGGTTGATGAGGGGAGGCTACACCTTC
CDR3: CASSIDGTGLMRGGYTF

size: many
D: NA
J: TRBJ1-2
V: TRBV19
DNA: TGTGCCGTGCACTTGGGGAACTATGGCTACACCTTC
CDR3: CAVHLGNYGYTF

size: many
D: TRBD1
J: TRBJ2-1
V: TRBV7-2
DNA: TGTGCCAGCAGCTCAGGGACAGGGGCTGACAATGAGCAGTTCTTC
CDR3: CASSSGTGADNEQFF

size: many
D: TRBD1
J: TRBJ1-4
V: TRBV7-2
DNA: TGTGCCAGCAGCTTAGGCAGGGGGACTGAAAAACTGTTTTTT
CDR3: CASSLGRGTEKLFF

size: NA
D: TRBD1
J: TRBJ1-2
V: TRBV7-2
DNA: TGTGCCAGCAGCCTTCAACCGGGACAGGGCAACTATGGCTACACCTTC
CDR3: CASSLQPGQGNYGYTF

size: many
D: NA
J: TRBJ1-1
V: TRBV7-8
DNA: TGTGCCAGCAGCTTACTCGGCAGGGAGAACACTGAAGCTTTCTTT
CDR3: CASSLLGRENTEAFF